This TCR beta chain was sequenced in a study of response to subunit inactivated influenza vaccine. The study, taken as a whole, reports: Seasonal influenza vaccination, on each occasion, was suggested by the authors to recruit few new T cells.

TCRdb re-called the RT-PCR reads with MiXCR, one entry per CDR3 protein. The sample contains about 580,000 distinct CDR3 sequences, roughly 15% of which appear only once. In the case of this clonotype: Its antigen is unknown.

V lost 4 bases to trimming and J lost 1 base, with 13 bases between them. In germline, CDR1 is SGHTA, CDR2 FQGNSA. This CDR3 is built from 15 residues. This specimen consisted of PBMCs from blood, obtained 11 to 12 days after vaccination. The chain uses TRBV7-2 and TRBJ2-5, with D unresolved. The receptor's source is a man aged 50 to 60 who received an inactivated influenza vaccine. The CDR3 is CASSSYRAIQETQYF. DNA of the CDR3: TGTGCCAGCAGCTCATATAGGGCTATCCAAGAGACCCAGTACTTC.